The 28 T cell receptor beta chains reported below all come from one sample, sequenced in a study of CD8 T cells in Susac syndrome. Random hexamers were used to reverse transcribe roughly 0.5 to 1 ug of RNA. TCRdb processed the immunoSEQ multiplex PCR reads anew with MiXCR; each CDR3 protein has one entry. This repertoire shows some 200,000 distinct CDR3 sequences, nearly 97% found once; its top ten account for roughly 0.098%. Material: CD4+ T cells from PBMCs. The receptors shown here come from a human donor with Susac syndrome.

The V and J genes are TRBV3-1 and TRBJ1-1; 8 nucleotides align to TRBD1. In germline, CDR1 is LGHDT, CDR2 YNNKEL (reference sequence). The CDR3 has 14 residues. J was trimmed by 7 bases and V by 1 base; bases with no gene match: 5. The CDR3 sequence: CASSQVSGQGEAFF. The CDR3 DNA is TGTGCCAGCAGCCAAGTTTCTGGACAGGGTGAAGCTTTCTTT.

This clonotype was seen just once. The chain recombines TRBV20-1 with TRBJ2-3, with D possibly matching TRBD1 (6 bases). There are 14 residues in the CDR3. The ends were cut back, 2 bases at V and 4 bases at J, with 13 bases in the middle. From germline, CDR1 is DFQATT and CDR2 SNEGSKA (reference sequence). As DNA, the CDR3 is TGCAGTGCTAGAACAGTTCAGGGGTCAGATACGCAGTATTTT. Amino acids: CSARTVQGSDTQYF.

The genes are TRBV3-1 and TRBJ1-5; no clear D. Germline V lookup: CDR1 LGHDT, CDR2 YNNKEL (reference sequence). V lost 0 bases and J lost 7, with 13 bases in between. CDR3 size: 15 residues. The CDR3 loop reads CASSQEGVGVQPQHF. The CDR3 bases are TGTGCCAGCAGCCAAGAGGGAGTCGGGGTCCAGCCCCAGCATTTT.

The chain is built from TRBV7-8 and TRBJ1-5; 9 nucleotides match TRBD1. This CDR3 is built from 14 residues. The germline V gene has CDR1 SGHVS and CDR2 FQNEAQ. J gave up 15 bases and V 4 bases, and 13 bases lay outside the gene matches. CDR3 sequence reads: CASSSRDRANLMHF. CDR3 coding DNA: TGTGCCAGCAGCTCCCGGGACAGGGCGAATTTGATGCATTTT.

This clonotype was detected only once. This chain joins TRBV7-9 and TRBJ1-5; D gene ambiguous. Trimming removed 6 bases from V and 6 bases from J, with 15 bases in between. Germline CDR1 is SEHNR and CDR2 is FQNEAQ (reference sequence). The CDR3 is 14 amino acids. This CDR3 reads CASSSSPATQPQHF. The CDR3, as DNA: TGTGCCAGCAGTTCCTCTCCGGCTACTCAGCCCCAGCATTTT.

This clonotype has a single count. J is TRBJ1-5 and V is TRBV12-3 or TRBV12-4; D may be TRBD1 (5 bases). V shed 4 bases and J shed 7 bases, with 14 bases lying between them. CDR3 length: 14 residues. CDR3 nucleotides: TGTGCCAGCAGTTACCTGGGGGGAGGGCAGCCCCAGCATTTT. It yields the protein CASSYLGGGQPQHF.

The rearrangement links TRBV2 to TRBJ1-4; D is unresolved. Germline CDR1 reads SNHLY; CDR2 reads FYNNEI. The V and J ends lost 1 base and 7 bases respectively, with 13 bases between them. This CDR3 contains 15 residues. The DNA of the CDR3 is TGTGCCAGCAGTGAAGACCCATCGGTGGTTGAAAAACTGTTTTTT. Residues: CASSEDPSVVEKLFF.

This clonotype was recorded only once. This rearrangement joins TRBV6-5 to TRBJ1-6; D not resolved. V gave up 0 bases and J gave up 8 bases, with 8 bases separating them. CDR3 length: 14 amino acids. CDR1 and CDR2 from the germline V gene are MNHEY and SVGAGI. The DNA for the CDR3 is TGTGCCAGCAGTTACTCGACGTTCTATTCACCCCTCCACTTT. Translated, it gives CASSYSTFYSPLHF.

The CDR3 protein is CASMGHLTGELFF. For the CDR3, the DNA is TGTGCCAGTATGGGACACCTAACCGGGGAGCTGTTTTTT. The V gene is TRBV27, the J gene TRBJ2-2; a weak D match, TRBD1 (6 bases). With 9 bases removed from V and 5 bases from J, the gap between germline ends came to 13 bases. The CDR3 has 13 residues. Germline values: CDR1 MNHEY, CDR2 SMNVEV (reference sequence).

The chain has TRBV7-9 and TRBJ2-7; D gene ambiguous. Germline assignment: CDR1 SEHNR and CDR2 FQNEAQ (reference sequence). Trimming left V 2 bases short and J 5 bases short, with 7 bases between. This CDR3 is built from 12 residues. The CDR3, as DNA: TGTGCCAGCAGCTTAAATACCCACGAGCAGTACTTC. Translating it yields CASSLNTHEQYF.

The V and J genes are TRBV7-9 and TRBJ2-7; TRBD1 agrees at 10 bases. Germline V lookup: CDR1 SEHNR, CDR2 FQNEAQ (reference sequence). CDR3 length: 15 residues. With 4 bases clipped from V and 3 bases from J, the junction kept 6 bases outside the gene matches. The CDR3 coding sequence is TGTGCCAGCAGCTCACCCGGGACAGGGGTCTACGAGCAGTACTTC. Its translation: CASSSPGTGVYEQYF.

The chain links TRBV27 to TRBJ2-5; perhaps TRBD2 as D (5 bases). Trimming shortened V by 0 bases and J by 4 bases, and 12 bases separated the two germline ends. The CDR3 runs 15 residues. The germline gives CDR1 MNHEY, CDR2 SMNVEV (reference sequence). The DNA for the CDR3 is TGTGCCAGCAGTTTATCGTCAGCGGTGGGAGAGACCCAGTACTTC. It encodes CASSLSSAVGETQYF.

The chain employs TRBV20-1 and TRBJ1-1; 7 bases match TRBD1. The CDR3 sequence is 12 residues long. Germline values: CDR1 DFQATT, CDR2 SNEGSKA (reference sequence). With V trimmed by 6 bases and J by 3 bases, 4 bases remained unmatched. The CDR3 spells CSADRADTEAFF. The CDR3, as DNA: TGCAGTGCAGACAGGGCGGACACTGAAGCTTTCTTT.

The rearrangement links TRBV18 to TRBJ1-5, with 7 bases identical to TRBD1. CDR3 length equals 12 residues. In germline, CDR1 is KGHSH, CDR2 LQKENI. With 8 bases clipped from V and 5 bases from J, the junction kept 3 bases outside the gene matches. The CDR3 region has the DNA TGTGCCAGCGCAGGGGGAGATCAGCCCCAGCATTTT. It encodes CASAGGDQPQHF.

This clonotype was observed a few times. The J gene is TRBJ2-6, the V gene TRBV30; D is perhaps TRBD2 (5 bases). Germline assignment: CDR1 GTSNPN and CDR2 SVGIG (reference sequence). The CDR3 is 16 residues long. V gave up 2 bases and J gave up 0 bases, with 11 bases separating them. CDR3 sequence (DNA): TGTGCCTGGAGTCCTTCGGGATACTCTGGGGCCAACGTCCTGACTTTC. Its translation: CAWSPSGYSGANVLTF.

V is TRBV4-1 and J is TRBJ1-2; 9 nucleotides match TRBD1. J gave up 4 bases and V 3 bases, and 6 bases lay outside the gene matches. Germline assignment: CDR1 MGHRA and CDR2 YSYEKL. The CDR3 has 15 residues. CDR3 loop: CASSQGQGEGYGYTF. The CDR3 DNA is TGCGCCAGCAGCCAGGGACAGGGCGAGGGCTATGGCTACACCTTC.

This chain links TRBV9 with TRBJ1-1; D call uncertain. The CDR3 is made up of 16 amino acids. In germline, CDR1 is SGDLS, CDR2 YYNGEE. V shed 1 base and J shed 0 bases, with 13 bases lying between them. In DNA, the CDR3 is TGTGCCAGCAGCGTACACGACGGGCCTCTGAACACTGAAGCTTTCTTT. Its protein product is CASSVHDGPLNTEAFF. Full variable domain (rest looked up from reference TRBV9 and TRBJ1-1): DSGVTQTPKHLITATGQRVTLRCSPRSGDLSVYWYQQSLDQGLQFLIQYYNGEERAKGNILERFSAQQFPDLHSELNLSSLELGDSALYFCASSVHDGPLNTEAFFGQGTRLTVV.

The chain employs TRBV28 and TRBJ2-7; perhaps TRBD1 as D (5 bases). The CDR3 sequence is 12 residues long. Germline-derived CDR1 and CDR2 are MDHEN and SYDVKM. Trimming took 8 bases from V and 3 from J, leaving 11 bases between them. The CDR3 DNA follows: TGTGCCAGCCAGCTAGGGGTCTACGAGCAGTACTTC. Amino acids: CASQLGVYEQYF.

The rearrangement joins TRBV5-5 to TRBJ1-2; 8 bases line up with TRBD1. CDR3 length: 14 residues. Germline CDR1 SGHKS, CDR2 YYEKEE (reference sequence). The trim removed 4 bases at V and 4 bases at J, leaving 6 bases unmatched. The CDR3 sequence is CASSTDRDRYGYTF. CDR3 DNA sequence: TGTGCCAGCAGCACGGACAGGGACCGCTATGGCTACACCTTC.

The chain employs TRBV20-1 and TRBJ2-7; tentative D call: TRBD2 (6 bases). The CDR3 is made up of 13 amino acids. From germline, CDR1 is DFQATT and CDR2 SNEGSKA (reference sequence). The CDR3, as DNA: TGCAGCGGGGGAGTGGCTTTGGGGGACGAGCAGTACTTC. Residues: CSGGVALGDEQYF.

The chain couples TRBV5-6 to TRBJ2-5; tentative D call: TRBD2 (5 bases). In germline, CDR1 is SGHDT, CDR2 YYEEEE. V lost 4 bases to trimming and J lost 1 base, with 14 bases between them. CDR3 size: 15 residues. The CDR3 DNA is TGTGCCAGCAGCAGCTTGAAACTAGTCCAAGAGACCCAGTACTTC. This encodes CASSSLKLVQETQYF.

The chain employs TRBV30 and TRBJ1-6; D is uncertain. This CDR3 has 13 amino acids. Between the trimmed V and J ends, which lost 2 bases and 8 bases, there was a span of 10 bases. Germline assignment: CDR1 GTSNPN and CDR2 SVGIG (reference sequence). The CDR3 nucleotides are TGTGCCTGGAGTTTGGAGGTTGATTCACCCCTCCACTTT. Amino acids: CAWSLEVDSPLHF. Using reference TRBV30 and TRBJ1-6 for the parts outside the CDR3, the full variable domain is SQTIHQWPATLVQPVGSPLSLECTVEGTSNPNLYWYRQAAGRGLQLLFYSVGIGQISSEVPQNLSASRPQDRQFILSSKKLLLSDSGFYLCAWSLEVDSPLHFGNGTRLTVT.

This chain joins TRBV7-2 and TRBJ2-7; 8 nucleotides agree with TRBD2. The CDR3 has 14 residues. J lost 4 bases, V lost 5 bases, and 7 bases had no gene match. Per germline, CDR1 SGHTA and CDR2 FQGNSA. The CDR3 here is CASSRGGSFYEQYF. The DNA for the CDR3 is TGTGCCAGCAGCCGGGGGGGCTCGTTTTACGAGCAGTACTTC.

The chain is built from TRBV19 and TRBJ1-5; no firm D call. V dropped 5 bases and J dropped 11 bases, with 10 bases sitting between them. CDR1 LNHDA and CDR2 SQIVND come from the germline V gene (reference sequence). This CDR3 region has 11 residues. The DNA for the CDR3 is TGTGCCAGTAGTTCCCGTTTGGCCCAGCATTTT. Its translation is CASSSRLAQHF.

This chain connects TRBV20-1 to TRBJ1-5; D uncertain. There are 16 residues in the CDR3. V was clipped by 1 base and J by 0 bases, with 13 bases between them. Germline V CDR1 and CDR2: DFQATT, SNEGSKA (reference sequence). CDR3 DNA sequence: TGCAGTGCTAGAGTGTTCAGTCTAAATAGCAATCAGCCCCAGCATTTT. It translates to CSARVFSLNSNQPQHF.

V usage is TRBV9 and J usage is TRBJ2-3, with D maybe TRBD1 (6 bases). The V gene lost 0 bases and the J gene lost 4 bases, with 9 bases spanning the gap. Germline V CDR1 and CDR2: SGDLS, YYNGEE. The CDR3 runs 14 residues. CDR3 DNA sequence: TGTGCCAGCAGCGTAGGGACAGTGGCAGATACGCAGTATTTT. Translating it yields CASSVGTVADTQYF.

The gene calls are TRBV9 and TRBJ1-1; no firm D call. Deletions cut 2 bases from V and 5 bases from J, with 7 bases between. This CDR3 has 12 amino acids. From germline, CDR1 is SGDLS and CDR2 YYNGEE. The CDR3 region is CASSVPGTEAFF. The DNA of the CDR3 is TGTGCCAGCAGCGTTCCGGGGACTGAAGCTTTCTTT.

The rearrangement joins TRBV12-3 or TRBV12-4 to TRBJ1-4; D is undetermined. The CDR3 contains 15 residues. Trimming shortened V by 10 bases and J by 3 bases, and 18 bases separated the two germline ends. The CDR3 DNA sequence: TGTGCCATCAAGGACGGCTACGTGCCTAATGAAAAACTGTTTTTT. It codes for CAIKDGYVPNEKLFF.